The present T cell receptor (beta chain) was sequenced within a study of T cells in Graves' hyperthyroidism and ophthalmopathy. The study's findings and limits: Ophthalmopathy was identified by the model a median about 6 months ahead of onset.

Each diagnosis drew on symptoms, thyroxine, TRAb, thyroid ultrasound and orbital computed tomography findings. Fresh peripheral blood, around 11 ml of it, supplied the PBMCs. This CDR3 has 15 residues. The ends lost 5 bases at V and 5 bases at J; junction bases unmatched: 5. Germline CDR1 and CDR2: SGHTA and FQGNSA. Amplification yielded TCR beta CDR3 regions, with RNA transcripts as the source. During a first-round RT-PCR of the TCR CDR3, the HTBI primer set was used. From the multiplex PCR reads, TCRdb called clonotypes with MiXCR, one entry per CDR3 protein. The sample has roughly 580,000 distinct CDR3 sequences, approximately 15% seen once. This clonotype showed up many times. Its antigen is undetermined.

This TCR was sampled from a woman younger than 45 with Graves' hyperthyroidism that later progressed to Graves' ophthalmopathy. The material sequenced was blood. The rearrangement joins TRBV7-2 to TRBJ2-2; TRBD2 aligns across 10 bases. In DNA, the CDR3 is TGTGCCAGCAGCCGCCGGACTAGCGGTACCGGGGAGCTGTTTTTT. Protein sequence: CASSRRTSGTGELFF.